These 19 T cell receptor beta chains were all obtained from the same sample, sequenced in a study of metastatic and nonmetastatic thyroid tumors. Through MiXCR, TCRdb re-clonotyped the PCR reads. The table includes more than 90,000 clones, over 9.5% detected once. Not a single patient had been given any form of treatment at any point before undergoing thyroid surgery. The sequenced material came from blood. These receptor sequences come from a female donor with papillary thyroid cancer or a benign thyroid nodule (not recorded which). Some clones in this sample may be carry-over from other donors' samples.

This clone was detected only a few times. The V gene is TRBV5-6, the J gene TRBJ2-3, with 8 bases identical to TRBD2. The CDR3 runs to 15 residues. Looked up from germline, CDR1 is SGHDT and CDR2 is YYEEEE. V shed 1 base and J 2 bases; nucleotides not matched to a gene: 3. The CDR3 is CASSLRGRTTDTQYF. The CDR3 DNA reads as TGTGCCAGCAGCTTGCGCGGGAGGACCACAGATACGCAGTATTTT.

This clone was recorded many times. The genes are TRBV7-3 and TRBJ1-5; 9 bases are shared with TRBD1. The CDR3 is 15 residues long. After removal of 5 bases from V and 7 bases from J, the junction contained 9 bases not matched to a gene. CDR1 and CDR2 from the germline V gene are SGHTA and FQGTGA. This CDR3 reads CASSLRQGEGQPQHF. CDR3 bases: TGTGCCAGCAGCCTTCGACAGGGGGAAGGACAGCCCCAGCATTTT.

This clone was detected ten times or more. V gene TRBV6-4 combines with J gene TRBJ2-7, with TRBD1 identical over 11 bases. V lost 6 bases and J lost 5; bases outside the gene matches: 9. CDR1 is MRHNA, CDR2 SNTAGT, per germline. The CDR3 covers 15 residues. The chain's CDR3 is CASSRRGTGGDEQYF. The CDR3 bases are TGTGCCAGCAGCAGGAGGGGGACAGGGGGAGACGAGCAGTACTTC.

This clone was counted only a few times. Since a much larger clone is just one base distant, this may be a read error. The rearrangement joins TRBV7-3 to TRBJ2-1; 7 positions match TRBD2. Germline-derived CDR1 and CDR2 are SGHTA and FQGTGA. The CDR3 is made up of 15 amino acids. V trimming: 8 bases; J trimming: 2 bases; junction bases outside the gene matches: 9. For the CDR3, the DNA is TGTGCCAGCGGTCGTACTAGCGCCCCCTACAATGAGCAGTTCTTC. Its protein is CASGRTSAPYNEQFF. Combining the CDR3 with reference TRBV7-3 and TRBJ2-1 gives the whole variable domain GAGVSQTPSNKVTEKGKYVELRCDPISGHTALYWYRQSLGQGPEFLIYFQGTGAADDSGLPNDRFFAVRPEGSVSTLKIQRTERGDSAVYLCASGRTSAPYNEQFFGPGTRLTVL.

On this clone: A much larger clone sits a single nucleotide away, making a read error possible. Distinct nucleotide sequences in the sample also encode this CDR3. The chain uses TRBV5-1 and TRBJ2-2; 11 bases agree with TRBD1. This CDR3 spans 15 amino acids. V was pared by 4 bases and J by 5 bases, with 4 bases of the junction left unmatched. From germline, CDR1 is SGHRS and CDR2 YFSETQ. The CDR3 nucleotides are TGCGCCAGCAGCGGACAGGGGGCTCCGACCGGGGAGCTGTTTTTT. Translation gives CASSGQGAPTGELFF.

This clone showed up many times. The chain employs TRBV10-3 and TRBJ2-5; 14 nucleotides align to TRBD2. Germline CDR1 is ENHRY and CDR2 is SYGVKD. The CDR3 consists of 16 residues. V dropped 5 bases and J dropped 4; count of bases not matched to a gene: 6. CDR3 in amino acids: CAISPGTSGRTETQYF. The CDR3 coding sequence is TGTGCCATCAGTCCCGGGACTAGCGGGAGAACAGAGACCCAGTACTTC.

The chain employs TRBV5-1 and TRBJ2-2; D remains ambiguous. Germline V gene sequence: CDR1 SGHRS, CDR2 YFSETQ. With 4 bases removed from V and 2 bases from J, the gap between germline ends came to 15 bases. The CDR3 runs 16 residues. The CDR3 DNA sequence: TGCGCCAGCAGCCACGAGCCGAAAGCAAACACCGGGGAGCTGTTTTTT. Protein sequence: CASSHEPKANTGELFF. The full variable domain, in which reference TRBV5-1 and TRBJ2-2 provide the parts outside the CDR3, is KAGVTQTPRYLIKTRGQQVTLSCSPISGHRSVSWYQQTPGQGLQFLFEYFSETQRNKGNFPGRFSGRQFSNSRSEMNVSTLELGDSALYLCASSHEPKANTGELFFGEGSRLTVL.

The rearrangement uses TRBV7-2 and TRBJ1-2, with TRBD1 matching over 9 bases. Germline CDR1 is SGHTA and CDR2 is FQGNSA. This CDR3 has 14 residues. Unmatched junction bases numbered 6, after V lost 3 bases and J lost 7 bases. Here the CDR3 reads CASSLGQGQSGYTF. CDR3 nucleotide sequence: TGTGCCAGCAGCTTGGGACAGGGTCAATCTGGCTACACCTTC.

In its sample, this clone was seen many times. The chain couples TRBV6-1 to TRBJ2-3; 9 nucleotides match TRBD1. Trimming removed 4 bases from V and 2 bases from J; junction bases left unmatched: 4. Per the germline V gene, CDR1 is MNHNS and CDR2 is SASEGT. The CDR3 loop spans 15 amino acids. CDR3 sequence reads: CASSADRGPTDTQYF. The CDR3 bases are TGTGCCAGCAGTGCGGACAGGGGCCCCACAGATACGCAGTATTTT.

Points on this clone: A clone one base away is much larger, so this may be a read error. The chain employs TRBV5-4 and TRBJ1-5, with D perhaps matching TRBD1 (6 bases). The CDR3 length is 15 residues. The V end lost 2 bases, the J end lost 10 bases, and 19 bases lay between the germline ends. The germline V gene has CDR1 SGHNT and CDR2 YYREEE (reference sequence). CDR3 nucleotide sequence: TGTGCCAGCAGCTTAGATTTGGGGGCCGTAGATCCCCAGCATTTT. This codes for CASSLDLGAVDPQHF.

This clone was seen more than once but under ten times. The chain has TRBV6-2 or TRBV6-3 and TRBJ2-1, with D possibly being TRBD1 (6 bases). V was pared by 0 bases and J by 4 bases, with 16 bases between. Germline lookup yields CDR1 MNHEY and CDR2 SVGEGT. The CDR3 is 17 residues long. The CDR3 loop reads CASSYSDSRGLYNEQFF. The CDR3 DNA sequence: TGTGCCAGCAGTTACTCGGATAGCAGGGGTTTATACAATGAGCAGTTCTTC.

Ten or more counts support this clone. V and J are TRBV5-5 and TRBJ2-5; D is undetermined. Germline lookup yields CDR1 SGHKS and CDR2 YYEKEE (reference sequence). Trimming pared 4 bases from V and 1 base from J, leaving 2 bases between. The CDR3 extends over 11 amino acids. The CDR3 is CASSVQETQYF. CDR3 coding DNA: TGTGCCAGCAGCGTCCAAGAGACCCAGTACTTC.

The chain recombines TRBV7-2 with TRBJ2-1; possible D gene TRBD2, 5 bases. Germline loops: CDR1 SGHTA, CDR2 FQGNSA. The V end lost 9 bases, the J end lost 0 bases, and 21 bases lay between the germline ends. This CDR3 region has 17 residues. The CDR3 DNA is TGTGCCAGAAGCCAATTTTTGAGCGGAAGCTCCTACAATGAGCAGTTCTTC. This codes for CARSQFLSGSSYNEQFF.

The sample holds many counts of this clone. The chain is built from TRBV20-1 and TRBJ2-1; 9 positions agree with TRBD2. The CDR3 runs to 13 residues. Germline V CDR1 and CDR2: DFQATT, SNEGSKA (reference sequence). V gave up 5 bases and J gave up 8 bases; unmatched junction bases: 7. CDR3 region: CSAFSGRGYEQFF. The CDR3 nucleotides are TGCAGTGCTTTTAGCGGGAGAGGTTATGAGCAGTTCTTC.

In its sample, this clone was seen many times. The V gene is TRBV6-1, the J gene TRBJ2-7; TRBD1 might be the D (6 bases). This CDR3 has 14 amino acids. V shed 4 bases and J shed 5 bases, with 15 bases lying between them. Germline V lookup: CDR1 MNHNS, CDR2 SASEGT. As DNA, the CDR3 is TGTGCCAGCAGTGGACTTACCAGGGGAGACGAGCAGTACTTC. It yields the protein CASSGLTRGDEQYF.

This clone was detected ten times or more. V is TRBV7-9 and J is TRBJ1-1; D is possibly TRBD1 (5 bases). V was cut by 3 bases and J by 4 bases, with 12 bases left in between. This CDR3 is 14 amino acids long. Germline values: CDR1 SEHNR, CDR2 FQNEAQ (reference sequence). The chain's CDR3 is CASSFFRDGTEAFF. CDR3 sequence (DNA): TGTGCCAGCAGCTTTTTCAGGGATGGCACTGAAGCTTTCTTT.

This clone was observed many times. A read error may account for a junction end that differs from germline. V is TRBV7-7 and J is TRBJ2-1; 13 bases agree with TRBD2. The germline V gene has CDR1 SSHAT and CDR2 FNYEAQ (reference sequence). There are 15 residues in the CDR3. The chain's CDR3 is CASSPRLAGGNEQFF. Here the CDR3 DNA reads TGTGCTAGCAGTCCTAGACTAGCGGGAGGCAATGAGCAGTTCTTC.

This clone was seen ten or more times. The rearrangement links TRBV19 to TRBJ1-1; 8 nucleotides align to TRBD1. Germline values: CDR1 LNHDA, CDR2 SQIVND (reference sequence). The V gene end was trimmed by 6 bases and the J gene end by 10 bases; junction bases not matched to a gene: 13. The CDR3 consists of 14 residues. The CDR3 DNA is TGTGCCAGTAGACACCGACAGGGGAAATTTGGAGCTTTCTTT. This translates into CASRHRQGKFGAFF.

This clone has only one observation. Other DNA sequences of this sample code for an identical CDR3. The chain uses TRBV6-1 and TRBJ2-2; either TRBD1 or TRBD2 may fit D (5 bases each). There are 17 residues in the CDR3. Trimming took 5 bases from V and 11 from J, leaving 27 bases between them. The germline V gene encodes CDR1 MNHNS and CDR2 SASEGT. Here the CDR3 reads CASSLPVGTPGRGELFF. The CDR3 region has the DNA TGTGCCAGCAGTCTCCCGGTAGGTACACCGGGGCGCGGTGAGCTGTTTTTT.